This T cell receptor (beta chain) was captured in a study of cytomegalovirus exposure and HLA in healthy donors. Overall study findings and caveats: The likely explanation for a cluster of highly shared sequence variants was sequencing artifact. In most subjects, TCR beta sequences reportedly gave accurate predictions of HLA-A and HLA-B alleles.

In the case of this clone: Its specificity is not known.

The PCR had 60 Vbeta and 13 Jbeta primers. Sequencing was performed with immunoSEQ multiplex PCR; in TCRdb, only in-frame clones are kept and a portion is missing. The table lists 140,000 to 150,000 clones, roughly 78% of them singletons. V dropped 2 bases and J dropped 2 bases, with 6 bases sitting between them. Germline CDR1 and CDR2: SGHNT and YENEEA. The CDR3 covers 13 residues. The sequenced sample consisted of PBMCs. J is TRBJ1-1 and V is TRBV11-3; maybe TRBD1 (5 bases). This receptor was identified in a man aged 35-49 years in good health and CMV-seropositive. CDR3 in amino acids: CASSLRGNTEAFF. In nucleotides, the CDR3 is TGTGCCAGCAGCTTAAGGGGAAACACTGAAGCTTTCTTT.